This TCR beta chain was profiled in a study of cytomegalovirus exposure and HLA in healthy donors. Primers: 60 Vbeta forward and 13 Jbeta reverse. Assay used: immunoSEQ multiplex PCR; TCRdb lists only in-frame clones, some missing. The sample lists about 210,000 clones; about 83% were seen once. V was trimmed by 10 bases and J by 5 bases, leaving 15 bases between them. CDR3 length: 13 residues. Germline CDR1 reads MGHDK; CDR2 reads SYGVNS. The chain employs TRBV25-1 and TRBJ2-1, with D hard to call. The sample was PBMCs. This TCR came from a woman aged 45-59 years in good health and CMV-seropositive. The CDR3 sequence: CATGAATDNEQFF. For the CDR3, the DNA is TGTGCCACCGGAGCCGCGACCGACAATGAGCAGTTCTTC.